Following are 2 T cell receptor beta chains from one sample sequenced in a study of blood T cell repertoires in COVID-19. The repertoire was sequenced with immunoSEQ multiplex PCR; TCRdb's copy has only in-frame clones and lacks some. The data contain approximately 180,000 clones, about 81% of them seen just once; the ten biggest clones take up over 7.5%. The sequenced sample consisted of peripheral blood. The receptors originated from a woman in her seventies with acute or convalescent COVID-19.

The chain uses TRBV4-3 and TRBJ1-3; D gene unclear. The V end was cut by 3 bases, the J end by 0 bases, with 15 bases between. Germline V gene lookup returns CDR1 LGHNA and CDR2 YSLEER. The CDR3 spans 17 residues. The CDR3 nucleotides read TGCGCCAGCAGCCACTCGCCAGGCGGAGGCTCTGGAAACACCATATATTTT. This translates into CASSHSPGGGSGNTIYF.

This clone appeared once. The CDR3 DNA reads as TGTGCCACCAGCAGAGAGAGGGCGAACACTGAAGCTTTCTTT. It yields the protein CATSRERANTEAFF. The chain links TRBV15 to TRBJ1-1, with D uncertain. The CDR3 runs to 14 residues. CDR1 is LNHNV, CDR2 YYDKDF, per germline (reference sequence). Trimming removed 0 bases from V and 1 base from J, with 6 bases in between.